The 30 T cell receptor beta chains listed next were all sequenced from one sample in a study of blood T cell repertoires in COVID-19. Generated by immunoSEQ multiplex PCR, the TCRdb table keeps only in-frame clones and is missing some. The sample contains 200,000 to 250,000 clones, almost 85% of which appear only once. The sample consisted of peripheral blood. The source of these receptors is a woman in her 40s with acute or convalescent COVID-19.

The chain links TRBV9 to TRBJ2-1, with 10 bases matching TRBD2. The CDR3 has 17 residues. Trimming removed 6 bases from V and 4 bases from J; junction bases left unmatched: 13. Germline-derived CDR1 and CDR2 are SGDLS and YYNGEE. The CDR3 DNA reads as TGTGCCAGCAATCCCATACCAACTAGCGGGGTGTACAATGAGCAGTTCTTC. Its translation is CASNPIPTSGVYNEQFF.

The chain employs TRBV7-2 and TRBJ1-2; 8 bases map to TRBD1. The V segment lost 3 bases and the J segment 5 bases; nucleotides outside the gene matches: 5. The CDR3 runs 14 residues. CDR1 and CDR2 (germline): SGHTA, FQGNSA. The CDR3 bases are TGTGCCAGCAGCTTGGACAGGGTGGGTTATGGCTACACCTTC. It yields the protein CASSLDRVGYGYTF.

This chain's CDR3 is CASSIRDRGWHEQFF. The CDR3 DNA reads as TGTGCCAGTAGTATCCGGGACAGGGGGTGGCATGAGCAGTTCTTC. The chain uses TRBV19 and TRBJ2-1; 11 bases are shared with TRBD1. The J segment lost 8 bases and the V segment lost 3 bases, leaving 6 bases of the junction unmatched. Germline V gives CDR1 LNHDA, CDR2 SQIVND (reference sequence). The CDR3 sequence is 15 residues long. The full variable domain, with the rest looked up from reference TRBV19 and TRBJ2-1, is DGGITQSPKYLFRKEGQNVTLSCEQNLNHDAMYWYRQDPGQGLRLIYYSQIVNDFQKGDIAEGYSVSREKKESFPLTVTSAQKNPTAFYLCASSIRDRGWHEQFFGPGTRLTVL.

This clone was recorded only once. The rearrangement joins TRBV5-7 to TRBJ2-7; possibly TRBD1 for D (6 bases). TRBV5-7 belongs to the ORF category, with a function that is uncertain. Trimming took 2 bases from V and 2 from J, leaving 17 bases between them. CDR3 length: 16 residues. The CDR3 nucleotides read TGTGCCAGCAGCTTACCATCGACAGGAATTACCTACGAGCAGTACTTC. Translating it yields CASSLPSTGITYEQYF.

This chain links TRBV7-2 with TRBJ2-1; D is possibly TRBD2 (5 bases). Trimming left V 5 bases short and J 0 bases short, with 14 bases between. The CDR3 extends over 16 amino acids. CDR1 is SGHTA and CDR2 is FQGNSA in the germline V gene. The CDR3 loop is CASSHLRAASYNEQFF. In nucleotides, the CDR3 is TGTGCCAGCAGCCACCTGAGGGCGGCCTCCTACAATGAGCAGTTCTTC.

This clone has a handful of counts. The chain combines TRBV5-1 with TRBJ2-7, with TRBD2 matching 9 bases. The CDR3 sequence is 15 residues long. Germline trimming cut 1 base from V and 6 bases from J; bases unmatched to any gene: 8. The germline V gene encodes CDR1 SGHRS and CDR2 YFSETQ. Here the CDR3 DNA reads TGCGCCAGCAGCTTGTGGCTAGCGGGGTTCAGCGAGCAGTACTTC. It translates to CASSLWLAGFSEQYF.

The chain links TRBV29-1 to TRBJ2-3; 12 bases match TRBD2. CDR3 length: 17 residues. Trimming at V came to 3 bases and at J to 4 bases, leaving 11 bases not matched to a gene. Germline V gene data show CDR1 as SQVTM and CDR2 as ANQGSEA. The CDR3 sequence is CSVEVWTSGVAADTQYF. CDR3 nucleotide sequence: TGCAGCGTTGAGGTATGGACTAGCGGGGTGGCCGCAGATACGCAGTATTTT.

V is TRBV13 and J is TRBJ2-2; possible D gene TRBD1, 5 bases. Deletions cut 6 bases from V and 6 bases from J, with 14 bases between. Germline lookup yields CDR1 PRHDT and CDR2 FYEKMQ (reference sequence). The CDR3 is made up of 14 amino acids. CDR3 sequence (DNA): TGTGCCAGCAGACGGACCAGGGTGGCCGGGGAGCTGTTTTTT. Translation: CASRRTRVAGELFF.

The rearrangement uses TRBV4-1 and TRBJ1-4; TRBD1 aligns across 9 bases. Trimming removed 1 base from V and 7 bases from J; junction bases left unmatched: 7. From germline, CDR1 is MGHRA and CDR2 YSYEKL. The CDR3 contains 16 residues. The CDR3 nucleotides read TGCGCCAGCAGCCAAGGGACAGGGGAGGGAGGTGAAAAACTGTTTTTT. It is translated as CASSQGTGEGGEKLFF.

The V call is TRBV24-1, the J call TRBJ1-2, with D uncertain. Trimming left V 3 bases short and J 2 bases short, with 9 bases between. Germline V gene sequence: CDR1 KGHDR, CDR2 SFDVKD. This CDR3 region has 14 residues. This CDR3 reads CATSDTGGNYGYTF. CDR3 bases: TGTGCCACCAGTGATACCGGAGGGAACTATGGCTACACCTTC.

The genes are TRBV5-1 and TRBJ2-2, with 11 bases that match TRBD1. CDR3 size: 17 residues. CDR1 and CDR2 (germline): SGHRS, YFSETQ. V lost 4 bases to trimming and J lost 1 base; unmatched junction nucleotides: 6. The CDR3: CASSRPGQGGNTGELFF. The CDR3 DNA reads TGCGCCAGCAGCAGACCGGGACAGGGGGGGAACACCGGGGAGCTGTTTTTT. Filled out from reference TRBV5-1 and TRBJ2-2, the complete variable domain reads KAGVTQTPRYLIKTRGQQVTLSCSPISGHRSVSWYQQTPGQGLQFLFEYFSETQRNKGNFPGRFSGRQFSNSRSEMNVSTLELGDSALYLCASSRPGQGGNTGELFFGEGSRLTVL.

This clone has a handful of counts. This sequence joins TRBV19 and TRBJ1-6; D perhaps matches TRBD1 (5 bases). Trimming shortened V by 5 bases and J by 0 bases, and 17 bases separated the two germline ends. The CDR3 covers 18 residues. The germline V gene encodes CDR1 LNHDA and CDR2 SQIVND (reference sequence). CDR3 region: CASSPSEGFSSYNSPLHF. The CDR3 coding sequence is TGTGCCAGTAGTCCCTCGGAGGGGTTCAGCTCCTATAATTCACCCCTCCACTTT.

The chain combines TRBV30 with TRBJ1-4; D is unclear. V lost 5 bases to trimming and J lost 0 bases, with 4 bases between them. Looked up from germline, CDR1 is GTSNPN and CDR2 is SVGIG (reference sequence). The CDR3 consists of 12 residues. CDR3 loop: CAWSTTNEKLFF. CDR3 nucleotide sequence: TGTGCCTGGTCCACAACTAATGAAAAACTGTTTTTT.

CDR3 region: CASTPADRGNQPQHF. The CDR3 DNA sequence: TGTGCCAGCACCCCGGCCGACCGGGGCAATCAGCCCCAGCATTTT. The chain combines TRBV6-5 with TRBJ1-5; D gene unclear. CDR1 and CDR2 (germline): MNHEY, SVGAGI. This CDR3 is 15 amino acids long. V lost 7 bases to trimming and J lost 2 bases, with 15 bases between them.

The CDR3 here is CATSRFTQAGGGETQYF. The CDR3 DNA reads TGTGCCACCAGCAGATTCACCCAGGCGGGAGGAGGAGAGACCCAGTACTTC. The chain combines TRBV15 with TRBJ2-5, with TRBD2 matching over 8 bases. CDR1 is LNHNV and CDR2 is YYDKDF in the germline V gene (reference sequence). Germline trimming cut 2 bases from V and 4 bases from J; bases unmatched to any gene: 12. The CDR3 contains 17 residues.

V gene TRBV6-2 or TRBV6-3 combines with J gene TRBJ2-1; 14 positions match TRBD2. Germline-derived CDR1 and CDR2 are MNHEY and SVGEGT. The CDR3 extends over 20 amino acids. V lost 5 bases to trimming and J lost 8 bases; unmatched junction nucleotides: 20. Here the CDR3 DNA reads TGTGCCAGCAGTACCAGACTAGCGGGAGGGCCCGCAACCGGGTGGGATGAGCAGTTCTTC. It yields the protein CASSTRLAGGPATGWDEQFF.

The rearrangement links TRBV7-8 to TRBJ1-1; 7 nucleotides line up with TRBD1. Germline V lookup: CDR1 SGHVS, CDR2 FQNEAQ. The CDR3 contains 15 residues. J gave up 4 bases and V 3 bases, and 8 bases lay outside the gene matches. CDR3 DNA: TGTGCCAGCAGCTTGGAATACAGGGGAGGCACTGAAGCTTTCTTT. Translating gives CASSLEYRGGTEAFF.

The chain employs TRBV13 and TRBJ2-3, with 13 bases matching TRBD2. V lost 5 bases and J lost 5; bases outside the gene matches: 4. This CDR3 has 15 residues. Germline lookup yields CDR1 PRHDT and CDR2 FYEKMQ (reference sequence). CDR3 coding DNA: TGTGCCAGCAGCCAAACTAGCGGGGGGGGAGATACGCAGTATTTT. Translated: CASSQTSGGGDTQYF.

The chain carries TRBV5-1 and TRBJ1-1, with 11 bases lining up with TRBD1. The CDR3 covers 15 residues. The trim removed 5 bases at V and 0 bases at J, leaving 3 bases unmatched. The V gene's germline CDR1 is SGHRS and CDR2 YFSETQ. CDR3 DNA: TGCGCCAGCAGGGACAGGGGGCTGTTGAACACTGAAGCTTTCTTT. The encoded protein is CASRDRGLLNTEAFF.

This sequence joins TRBV25-1 and TRBJ2-1; the match to TRBD2 covers 9 bases. Looked up from germline, CDR1 is MGHDK and CDR2 is SYGVNS. The V gene end was trimmed by 4 bases and the J gene end by 2 bases; junction bases not matched to a gene: 0. The CDR3 runs 14 residues. CDR3 in amino acids: CASSASGAYNEQFF. The CDR3 coding sequence is TGTGCCAGCAGTGCTAGCGGGGCCTACAATGAGCAGTTCTTC. The variable domain in full, completed from reference TRBV25-1 and TRBJ2-1, reads EADIYQTPRYLVIGTGKKITLECSQTMGHDKMYWYQQDPGMELHLIHYSYGVNSTEKGDLSSESTVSRIRTEHFPLTLESARPSHTSQYLCASSASGAYNEQFFGPGTRLTVL.

The chain recombines TRBV6-5 with TRBJ1-5; tentative D call: TRBD1 (5 bases). Germline CDR1 MNHEY, CDR2 SVGAGI. The germline V and J ends were trimmed by 4 bases and 8 bases, with 12 bases remaining between them. The CDR3 runs to 13 residues. The CDR3 region is CASSLGPPKPQHF. The CDR3 DNA sequence: TGTGCCAGCAGTTTGGGGCCCCCGAAGCCCCAGCATTTT.

The chain joins TRBV2 to TRBJ2-7; the D gene is possibly TRBD1 (5 bases). Germline V gene lookup returns CDR1 SNHLY and CDR2 FYNNEI. The CDR3 contains 15 residues. The V end lost 4 bases, the J end lost 0 bases, and 13 bases lay between the germline ends. The CDR3 nucleotides are TGTGCCAGCAGTGGGGTAGGGGTAAGCTCCTACGAGCAGTACTTC. It yields the protein CASSGVGVSSYEQYF.

J is TRBJ2-7 and V is TRBV7-8; 7 bases map to TRBD1. J lost 6 bases, V lost 1 base, and 6 bases had no gene match. Germline CDR1 reads SGHVS; CDR2 reads FQNEAQ. CDR3 size: 14 residues. The CDR3, as DNA: TGTGCCAGCAGCTTAGAGGGGACAGATCTCGAGCAGTACTTC. Translating gives CASSLEGTDLEQYF.

The genes are TRBV6-2 or TRBV6-3 and TRBJ1-1, with 8 nucleotides matching TRBD1. CDR3 length equals 12 residues. Germline V gives CDR1 MNHEY, CDR2 SVGEGT. The J segment lost 8 bases and the V segment lost 6 bases, leaving 5 bases of the junction unmatched. The CDR3 region is CASSQGAMEAFF. The CDR3 DNA is TGTGCCAGCAGCCAGGGGGCAATGGAAGCTTTCTTT.

V usage is TRBV5-1 and J usage is TRBJ1-1; D remains ambiguous. The CDR3 is 16 residues long. The germline CDR1 and CDR2 sequences are SGHRS and YFSETQ. V lost 4 bases to trimming and J lost 4 bases, with 20 bases between them. The CDR3 DNA reads as TGCGCCAGCAGCCGCTCCCCCGGAGAGGGCACCACTGAAGCTTTCTTT. It codes for CASSRSPGEGTTEAFF. The full variable domain, completed using reference TRBV5-1 and TRBJ1-1, is KAGVTQTPRYLIKTRGQQVTLSCSPISGHRSVSWYQQTPGQGLQFLFEYFSETQRNKGNFPGRFSGRQFSNSRSEMNVSTLELGDSALYLCASSRSPGEGTTEAFFGQGTRLTVV.

The V and J genes are TRBV7-3 and TRBJ2-3, with 16 positions matching TRBD2. CDR3 length: 20 amino acids. Germline trimming cut 4 bases from V and 1 base from J; bases unmatched to any gene: 11. Germline loops: CDR1 SGHTA, CDR2 FQGTGA. CDR3 in DNA: TGTGCCAGCAGCTCCGGGACTAGCGGGGGGGCTCTGGCCGGCACAGATACGCAGTATTTT. This codes for CASSSGTSGGALAGTDTQYF.

J is TRBJ2-7 and V is TRBV7-9, with 9 bases identical to TRBD2. The CDR3 loop spans 15 amino acids. Germline assignment: CDR1 SEHNR and CDR2 FQNEAQ (reference sequence). Trimming took 5 bases from V and 2 from J; bases not matched to a gene: 7. The chain's CDR3 is CASSPGAGGAYEQYF. In DNA form, the CDR3 reads TGTGCCAGCAGCCCCGGGGCGGGAGGGGCCTACGAGCAGTACTTC.

This chain joins TRBV29-1 and TRBJ2-1; D might be TRBD2 (6 bases). There are 13 residues in the CDR3. Germline CDR1 and CDR2: SQVTM and ANQGSEA. Deletions cut 4 bases from V and 5 bases from J, with 12 bases between. The chain's CDR3 is CSVAPGRHNEQFF. The CDR3 DNA sequence: TGCAGCGTTGCCCCAGGGAGGCACAATGAGCAGTTCTTC.

This chain joins TRBV10-1 and TRBJ1-1; 8 bases align to TRBD1. From germline, CDR1 is WNHNN and CDR2 SYGVQD (reference sequence). V lost 8 bases, J lost 2 bases, and 4 bases stayed unmatched. The CDR3 has 13 residues. CDR3 sequence: CASRDRLNTEAFF. The CDR3 nucleotides read TGCGCCAGCCGGGACAGGCTTAACACTGAAGCTTTCTTT.

This clone has just one count. V usage is TRBV5-1 and J usage is TRBJ2-1, with no clear D. Per germline, CDR1 SGHRS and CDR2 YFSETQ. The CDR3 loop spans 13 amino acids. V was shortened by 2 bases and J by 4 bases, with 7 bases between the two germline ends. The CDR3 loop reads CASSFVRYNEQFF. The DNA for the CDR3 is TGCGCCAGCAGCTTTGTCAGATACAATGAGCAGTTCTTC.